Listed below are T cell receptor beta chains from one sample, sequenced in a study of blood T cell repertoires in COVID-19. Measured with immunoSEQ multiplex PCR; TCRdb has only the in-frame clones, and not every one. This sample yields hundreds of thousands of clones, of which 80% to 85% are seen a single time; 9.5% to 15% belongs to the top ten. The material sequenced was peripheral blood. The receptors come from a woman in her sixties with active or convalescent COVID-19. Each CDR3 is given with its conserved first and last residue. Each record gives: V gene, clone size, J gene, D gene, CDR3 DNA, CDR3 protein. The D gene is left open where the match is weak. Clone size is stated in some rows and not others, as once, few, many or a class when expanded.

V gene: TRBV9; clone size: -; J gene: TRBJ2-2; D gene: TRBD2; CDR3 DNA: TGTGCCAGCAGCGCACTAGCGGGGTACACCGGGGAGCTGTTTTTT; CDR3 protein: CASSALAGYTGELFF
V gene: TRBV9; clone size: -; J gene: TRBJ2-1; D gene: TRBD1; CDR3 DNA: TGTGCCAGCAGCGGGACCGGGACAGCCAACTACAATGAGCAGTTCTTC; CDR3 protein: CASSGTGTANYNEQFF
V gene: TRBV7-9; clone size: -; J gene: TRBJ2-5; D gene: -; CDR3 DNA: TGTGCCAGCAGCTTAGCTCCGAAGGGGGAGACCCAGTACTTC; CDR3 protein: CASSLAPKGETQYF
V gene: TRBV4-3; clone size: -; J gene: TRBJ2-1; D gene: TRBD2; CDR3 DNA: TGCGCCAGCAGCCAAGAAGGAGCTAGCGGGGGGGCAAATGAGCAGTTCTTC; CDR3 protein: CASSQEGASGGANEQFF
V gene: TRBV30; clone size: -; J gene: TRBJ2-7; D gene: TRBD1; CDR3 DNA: TGTGCCTGGAGTCGACAGGGGGGCGAGCAGTACTTC; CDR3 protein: CAWSRQGGEQYF
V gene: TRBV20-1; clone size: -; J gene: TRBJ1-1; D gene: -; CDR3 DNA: TGCAGTGCTAGTTTACAGAAGAACACTGAAGCTTTCTTT; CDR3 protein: CSASLQKNTEAFF
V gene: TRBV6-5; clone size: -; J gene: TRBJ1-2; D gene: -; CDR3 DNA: TGTGCCAGCGTCACCGGCGAAATCGGGTTCTATGGCTACACCTTC; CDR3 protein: CASVTGEIGFYGYTF
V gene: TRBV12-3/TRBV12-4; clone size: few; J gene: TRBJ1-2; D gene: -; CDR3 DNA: TGTGCCAGCAGTTTATCCCTAACCTATGGCTACACCTTC; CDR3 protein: CASSLSLTYGYTF
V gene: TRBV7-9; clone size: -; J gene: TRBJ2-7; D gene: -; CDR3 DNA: TGTGCCAGCAGCCACCCCCAGGGAAGGGCTTACGAGCAGTACTTC; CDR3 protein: CASSHPQGRAYEQYF
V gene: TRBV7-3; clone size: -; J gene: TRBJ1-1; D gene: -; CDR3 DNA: TGTGCCAGCAGCTCCCCGCCTCAACCCGGAGCTTTCTTT; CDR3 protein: CASSSPPQPGAFF
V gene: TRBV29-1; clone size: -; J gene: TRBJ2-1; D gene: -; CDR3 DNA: TGCAGCGGCCGAAGGGGGGGCCGAGGCAATGAGCAGTTCTTC; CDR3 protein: CSGRRGGRGNEQFF
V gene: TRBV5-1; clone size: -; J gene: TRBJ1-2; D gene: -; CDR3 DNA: TGCGCCAGCAGCTTTCAATTACCTGGCCTCGGCTACACCTTC; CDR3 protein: CASSFQLPGLGYTF
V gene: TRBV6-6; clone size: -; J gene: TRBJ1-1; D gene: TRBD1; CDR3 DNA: TGTGCCAGCAGTTCCCCAGGGGGGACGAACACTGAAGCTTTCTTT; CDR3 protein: CASSSPGGTNTEAFF
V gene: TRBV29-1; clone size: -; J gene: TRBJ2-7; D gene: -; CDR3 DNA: TGCAGCGCCGACGGTGGGGCTGGGTACGAGCAGTACTTC; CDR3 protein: CSADGGAGYEQYF
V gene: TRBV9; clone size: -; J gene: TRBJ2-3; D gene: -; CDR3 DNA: TGTGCCAGCAGCGTAGTGGGCTTAACAGATACGCAGTATTTT; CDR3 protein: CASSVVGLTDTQYF
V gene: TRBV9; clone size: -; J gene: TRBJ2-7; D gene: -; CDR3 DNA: TGTGCCAGCAGCCAAAACAGGGTCCACGGCGAGCAGTACTTC; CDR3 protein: CASSQNRVHGEQYF
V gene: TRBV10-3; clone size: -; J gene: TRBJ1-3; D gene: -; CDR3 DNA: TGTGCCATCAGTGAGCCCAGGCAAACCTCTGGAAACACCATATATTTT; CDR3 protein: CAISEPRQTSGNTIYF
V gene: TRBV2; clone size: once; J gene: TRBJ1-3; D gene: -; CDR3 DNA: TGTGCCAGGGCCGATCAGGGGTCCGAGTCTGGAAACACCATATATTTT; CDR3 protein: CARADQGSESGNTIYF
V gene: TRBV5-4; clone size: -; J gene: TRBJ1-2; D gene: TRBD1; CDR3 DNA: TGTGCCAGCAACCCGGGACAGGGGGTGAATGGCTACACCTTC; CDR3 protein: CASNPGQGVNGYTF
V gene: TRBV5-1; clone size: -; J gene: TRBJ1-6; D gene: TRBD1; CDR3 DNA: TGCGCCAGCAGCTTGGGACAGGGGAATTCACCCCTCCACTTT; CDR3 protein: CASSLGQGNSPLHF
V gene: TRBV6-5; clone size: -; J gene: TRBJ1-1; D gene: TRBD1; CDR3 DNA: TGTGCCAGCAGTAAGGGACAGGGAGCTTTCTTT; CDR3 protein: CASSKGQGAFF
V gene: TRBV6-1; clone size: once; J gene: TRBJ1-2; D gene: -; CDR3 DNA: TGTGCCAGCAGTGAAGTGACAGGATCGGGCTACACCTTC; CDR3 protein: CASSEVTGSGYTF
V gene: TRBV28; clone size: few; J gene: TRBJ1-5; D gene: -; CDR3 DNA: TGTGCCAGCACCTTACAGGGCCCTTTCAATCAGCCCCAGCATTTT; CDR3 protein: CASTLQGPFNQPQHF
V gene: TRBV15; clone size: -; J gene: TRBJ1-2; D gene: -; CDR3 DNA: TGTGCCACCAGCCCGAATCAGTACTATGGCTACACCTTC; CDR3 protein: CATSPNQYYGYTF
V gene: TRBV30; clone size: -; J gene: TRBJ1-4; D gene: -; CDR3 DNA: TGTGCCTGGAGTAAATGGGGGAGACAGGCGGAGGAAAAACTGTTTTTT; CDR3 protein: CAWSKWGRQAEEKLFF
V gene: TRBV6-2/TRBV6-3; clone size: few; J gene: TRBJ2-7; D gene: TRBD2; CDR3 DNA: TGTGCCAGCAGTGGCCCGTCCGGGACTAGGGGCCACGAGCAGTACTTC; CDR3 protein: CASSGPSGTRGHEQYF
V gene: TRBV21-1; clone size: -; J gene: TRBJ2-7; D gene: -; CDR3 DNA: TGTGCCAGCAGCCCCCCCCTCCTGAGGGGGCCCGCGCAGTACTTC; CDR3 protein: CASSPPLLRGPAQYF
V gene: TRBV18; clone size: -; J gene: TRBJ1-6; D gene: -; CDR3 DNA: TGTGCCAGCTCACCAAACAGCAATTCACCCCTCCACTTT; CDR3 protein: CASSPNSNSPLHF
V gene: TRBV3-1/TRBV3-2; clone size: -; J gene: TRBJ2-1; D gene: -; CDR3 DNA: TGTGCCAGCAGCTTACAAGGTCACGGCGGTGAGCAGTTCTTC; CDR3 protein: CASSLQGHGGEQFF
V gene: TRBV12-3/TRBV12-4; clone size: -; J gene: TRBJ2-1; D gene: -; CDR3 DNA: TGTGCCAGCAGTTCGCTAGCGTTAAATGAGCAGTTCTTC; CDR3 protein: CASSSLALNEQFF
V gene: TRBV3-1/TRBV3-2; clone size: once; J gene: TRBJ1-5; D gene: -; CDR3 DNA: TGTGCCAGCAGCCTAGGATTGGGGGCGCATCAGCCCCAGCATTTT; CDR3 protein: CASSLGLGAHQPQHF
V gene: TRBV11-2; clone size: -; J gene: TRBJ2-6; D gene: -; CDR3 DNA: TGTGCCAGCAGCTTAGGGAGGGGCAGGGGGGCCAACGTCCTGACTTTC; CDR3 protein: CASSLGRGRGANVLTF
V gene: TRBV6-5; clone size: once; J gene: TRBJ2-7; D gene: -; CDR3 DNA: TGTGCCAGCAGTTACGGGGGGACGGACTACGAGCAGTACTTC; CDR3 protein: CASSYGGTDYEQYF
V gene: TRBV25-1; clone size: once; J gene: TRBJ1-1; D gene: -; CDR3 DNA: TGTGCCAGCAGTGAATTTCGACAGTTAAAAGCGTCAAACACTGAAGCTTTCTTT; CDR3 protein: CASSEFRQLKASNTEAFF
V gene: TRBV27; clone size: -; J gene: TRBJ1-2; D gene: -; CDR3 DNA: TGTGCCAGCAGGCCACTTGACAGCAGCTATGGCTACACCTTC; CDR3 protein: CASRPLDSSYGYTF
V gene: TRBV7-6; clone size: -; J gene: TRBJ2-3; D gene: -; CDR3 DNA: TGTGCCAGCAGCCCAAGACAGAGCACAGATACGCAGTATTTT; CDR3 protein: CASSPRQSTDTQYF
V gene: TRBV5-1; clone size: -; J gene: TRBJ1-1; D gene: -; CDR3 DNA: TGCGCCAGCAGCTTGAGGGGGACCCAGGGAGTTGAAGCTTTCTTT; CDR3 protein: CASSLRGTQGVEAFF
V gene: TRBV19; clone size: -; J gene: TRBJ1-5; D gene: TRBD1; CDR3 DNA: TGTGCCAGTAGTATTACAGGGGACCAGCCCCAGCATTTT; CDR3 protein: CASSITGDQPQHF
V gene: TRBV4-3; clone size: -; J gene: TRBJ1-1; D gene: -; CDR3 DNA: TGCGCCAGCAGCCTTATACAGGGAAACACTGAAGCTTTCTTT; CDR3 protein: CASSLIQGNTEAFF
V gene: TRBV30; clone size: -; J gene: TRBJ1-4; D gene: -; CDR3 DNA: TGTGCCTGGAGTGTAGCGCGCGGAACTAATGAAAAACTGTTTTTT; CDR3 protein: CAWSVARGTNEKLFF
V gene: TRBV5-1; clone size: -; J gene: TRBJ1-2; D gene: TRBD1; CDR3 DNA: TGCGCCAGCACCCCACAGGGGGCTAACTATGGCTACACCTTC; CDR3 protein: CASTPQGANYGYTF
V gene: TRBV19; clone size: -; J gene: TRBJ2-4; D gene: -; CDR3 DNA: TGTGCCAGTAGTAGTGGGCGTGTAGCCAAAAACATTCAGTACTTC; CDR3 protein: CASSSGRVAKNIQYF
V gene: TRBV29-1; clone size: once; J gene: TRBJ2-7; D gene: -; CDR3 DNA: TGCAGCGTTGCAGACATCTACGAGCAGTACTTC; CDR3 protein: CSVADIYEQYF
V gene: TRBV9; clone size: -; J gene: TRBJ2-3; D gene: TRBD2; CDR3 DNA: TGTGCCAGCAGCGTAGGAGGTAGCGGGGGACCCACAGATACGCAGTATTTT; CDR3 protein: CASSVGGSGGPTDTQYF
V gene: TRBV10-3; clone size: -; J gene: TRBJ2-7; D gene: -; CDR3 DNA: TGTGCCATCAGTGAGTTCAGAGGAGATGCCTACGAGCAGTACTTC; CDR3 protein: CAISEFRGDAYEQYF
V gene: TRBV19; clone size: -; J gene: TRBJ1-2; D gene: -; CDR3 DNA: TGTGCCAGTAGTATGTTGGGGGAGGCCTATGGCTACACCTTC; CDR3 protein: CASSMLGEAYGYTF
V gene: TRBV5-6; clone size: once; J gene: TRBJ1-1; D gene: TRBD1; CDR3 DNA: TGTGCCAGCAGCTCCCTTCTTACAGGGGGGTATGTGGAAGCTTTCTTT; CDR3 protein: CASSSLLTGGYVEAFF
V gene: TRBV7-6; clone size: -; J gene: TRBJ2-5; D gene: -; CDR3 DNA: TGTGCCAGCAGCCTCCTTCCCCAGGGAGGAGAGACCCAGTACTTC; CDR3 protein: CASSLLPQGGETQYF